These 2 T cell receptor beta chains were all obtained from the same sample, sequenced in a study of blood T cell repertoires in COVID-19. TCRdb keeps only in-frame clones here, not all; method: immunoSEQ multiplex PCR. The sample yields about 140,000 clones, 84% seen once. The specimen sequenced was PBMCs or T cells enriched from blood (not recorded which). These TCRs come from a man aged 35-49 years with acute COVID-19.

The V gene is TRBV7-2, the J gene TRBJ2-3; 9 positions agree with TRBD2. The CDR3 contains 19 residues. Germline V gene lookup returns CDR1 SGHTA and CDR2 FQGNSA. The junction had 14 bases not matched to a gene; V was cut back by 2 bases and J by 2 bases. Here the CDR3 reads CASSLNPTHSGRTTDTQYF. The CDR3 DNA is TGTGCCAGCAGCTTAAACCCTACCCACAGCGGGAGGACCACAGATACGCAGTATTTT.

V gene TRBV5-6 combines with J gene TRBJ1-1; no clear D. Trimming removed 6 bases at V and 3 bases at J, with 9 bases between. This CDR3 comprises 12 residues. Germline lookup yields CDR1 SGHDT and CDR2 YYEEEE. CDR3 in amino acids: CASKTDHTEAFF. The CDR3 nucleotides read TGTGCCAGCAAAACAGATCACACTGAAGCTTTCTTT.